These 16 T cell receptor beta chains were sequenced from one sample in a study of blood T cell repertoires in COVID-19. Some clones are missing from TCRdb's copy, which holds only in-frame ones; the method was immunoSEQ multiplex PCR. The repertoire consists of some 270,000 clones, with about 86% occurring once and the leading ten covering approximately 15%. The source material was peripheral blood. The receptors originated from a person aged 70 to 85 with COVID-19, enrolled during active disease.

The V gene is TRBV5-1, the J gene TRBJ1-2; perhaps TRBD1 as D (5 bases). CDR3 length: 14 amino acids. Trimming stripped 0 bases from V and 6 bases from J, with 12 bases between. Germline values: CDR1 SGHRS, CDR2 YFSETQ. CDR3 region: CASSLDQGWNGYTF. The CDR3 coding sequence is TGCGCCAGCAGCTTGGACCAGGGTTGGAATGGCTACACCTTC.

V usage is TRBV19 and J usage is TRBJ2-5, with a possible D match to TRBD1 (6 bases). Looked up from germline, CDR1 is LNHDA and CDR2 is SQIVND (reference sequence). V lost 1 base to trimming and J lost 4 bases, with 13 bases between them. The CDR3 has 15 residues. CDR3 amino acids: CASSIGGGSPETQYF. CDR3 nucleotides: TGTGCCAGTAGTATAGGAGGGGGTAGCCCAGAGACCCAGTACTTC.

The V gene is TRBV27, the J gene TRBJ2-7; 9 nucleotides match TRBD2. Trimming removed 8 bases from V and 12 bases from J; junction bases left unmatched: 23. Germline CDR1 reads MNHEY; CDR2 reads SMNVEV (reference sequence). The CDR3 sequence is 16 residues long. CDR3 amino acids: CASSPGWVAGGPIPYF. CDR3 nucleotide sequence: TGTGCCAGCTCCCCGGGGTGGGTTGCGGGAGGGCCCATACCGTACTTC.

For the CDR3, the DNA is TGTGCCACCAGTTCGGTCAGGGAGGATGGCTACACCTTC. It specifies CATSSVREDGYTF. The V call is TRBV24-1, the J call TRBJ1-2, with D possibly being TRBD1 (5 bases). CDR1 and CDR2 (germline): KGHDR, SFDVKD. V was pared by 6 bases and J by 6 bases, with 13 bases between. CDR3 size: 13 residues.

J is TRBJ1-3 and V is TRBV2, with 9 bases lining up with TRBD1. After removal of 2 bases from V and 0 bases from J, the junction contained 11 bases not matched to a gene. This CDR3 is 19 amino acids long. Looked up from germline, CDR1 is SNHLY and CDR2 is FYNNEI. The CDR3 DNA sequence: TGTGCCAGCAGTGAACTCGGTGGGACAGGGCGCCTCTCTGGAAACACCATATATTTT. Encoded protein: CASSELGGTGRLSGNTIYF. Full variable domain (rest looked up from reference TRBV2 and TRBJ1-3): EPEVTQTPSHQVTQMGQEVILRCVPISNHLYFYWYRQILGQKVEFLVSFYNNEISEKSEIFDDQFSVERPDGSNFTLKIRSTKLEDSAMYFCASSELGGTGRLSGNTIYFGEGSWLTVV.

This clone was seen a single time. The CDR3 coding sequence is TGTGCCAGCAGCAAAGGAATCAGGGAAAACATTCAGTACTTC. This codes for CASSKGIRENIQYF. This chain uses TRBV21-1 with TRBJ2-4; no DNA check was done on the table's D call, TRBD1. TRBV21-1 is shown as a pseudogene. This CDR3 contains 14 residues.

The chain employs TRBV5-4 and TRBJ2-3, with a tentative D call TRBD2 (5 bases). Germline-derived CDR1 and CDR2 are SGHNT and YYREEE (reference sequence). V lost 3 bases to trimming and J lost 3 bases, with 11 bases between them. The CDR3 totals 14 residues. The CDR3: CASSSRTGTDTQYF. DNA of the CDR3: TGTGCCAGCAGCTCCAGGACGGGGACAGATACGCAGTATTTT.

The CDR3 protein is CASSLLGTGGNIQYF. The CDR3 coding sequence is TGTGCCAGCAGCTTATTAGGGACAGGGGGTAACATTCAGTACTTC. The rearrangement uses TRBV7-9 and TRBJ2-4; 11 bases are shared with TRBD1. The CDR3 is 15 residues long. Germline loops: CDR1 SEHNR, CDR2 FQNEAQ (reference sequence). V trimming: 2 bases; J trimming: 7 bases; junction bases outside the gene matches: 4.

This rearrangement joins TRBV11-2 to TRBJ2-3; TRBD2 agrees at 9 bases. The J segment lost 2 bases and the V segment lost 2 bases, leaving 14 bases of the junction unmatched. This CDR3 contains 19 residues. Germline CDR1 and CDR2: SGHAT and FQNNGV. CDR3 protein: CASSLRPALAGSYTDTQYF. The CDR3 nucleotides are TGTGCCAGCAGCTTAAGGCCGGCACTAGCGGGTTCCTACACAGATACGCAGTATTTT.

The chain recombines TRBV7-2 with TRBJ1-4, with TRBD1 identical over 8 bases. Looked up from germline, CDR1 is SGHTA and CDR2 is FQGNSA. CDR3 size: 15 residues. After removal of 2 bases from V and 8 bases from J, the junction contained 7 bases not matched to a gene. The CDR3 here is CASSLWGTGPEKLFF. CDR3 in DNA: TGTGCCAGCAGCTTATGGGGGACAGGCCCCGAAAAACTGTTTTTT.

The chain combines TRBV29-1 with TRBJ2-2, with a possible D match to TRBD1 (6 bases). Germline CDR1 and CDR2: SQVTM and ANQGSEA. This CDR3 has 13 amino acids. The ends were cut back, 7 bases at V and 2 bases at J, with 11 bases in the middle. The DNA for the CDR3 is TGCAGCGCCTGGACAGTTAACACCGGGGAGCTGTTTTTT. Its protein is CSAWTVNTGELFF.

A few counts support this clone. The chain joins TRBV25-1 to TRBJ1-4; D remains unclear. Germline loops: CDR1 MGHDK, CDR2 SYGVNS. The CDR3 runs 14 residues. Deletions cut 2 bases from V and 5 bases from J, with 9 bases between. CDR3 sequence reads: CASSEIAGNEKLFF. DNA of the CDR3: TGTGCCAGCAGTGAAATAGCTGGGAATGAAAAACTGTTTTTT.

V gene TRBV27 combines with J gene TRBJ1-1, with D tentatively TRBD1 (5 bases). The V and J ends lost 8 bases and 5 bases respectively, with 15 bases between them. The CDR3 has 13 residues. Germline V gene sequence: CDR1 MNHEY, CDR2 SMNVEV (reference sequence). Here the CDR3 DNA reads TGTGCCAGCCAAAGCGGGACTTGGACTGAAGCTTTCTTT. Its translation is CASQSGTWTEAFF.

This clone was detected only a few times. CDR3 in DNA: TGTGCCAGCAGCGTTAGGGGATCACCCCTCCACTTT. It codes for CASSVRGSPLHF. The gene calls are TRBV5-6 and TRBJ1-6, with D possibly being TRBD1 (5 bases). Between the trimmed V and J ends, which lost 4 bases and 10 bases, there was a span of 9 bases. The CDR3 spans 12 residues. The germline CDR1 and CDR2 sequences are SGHDT and YYEEEE.

The genes are TRBV28 and TRBJ2-7; TRBD1 matches 7 bases. Germline-derived CDR1 and CDR2 are MDHEN and SYDVKM. The CDR3 spans 13 residues. Trimming removed 7 bases from V and 2 bases from J; junction bases left unmatched: 5. The CDR3 spells CASTLRGPYEQYF. CDR3 nucleotides: TGTGCCAGCACCTTGAGGGGGCCCTACGAGCAGTACTTC.

This clone occurred a few times. The chain combines TRBV7-9 with TRBJ2-7; TRBD2 matches at 9 bases. The length of the CDR3 is 17 residues. CDR1 and CDR2 from the germline V gene are SEHNR and FQNEAQ (reference sequence). Trimming cost V 5 bases and J 6 bases; bases outside gene matches: 17. As DNA, the CDR3 is TGTGCCAGCAGCAAGCGGCTAGCGGGGTTGGGGGTCTCCGAGCAGTACTTC. Its translation: CASSKRLAGLGVSEQYF. Together with reference TRBV7-9 and TRBJ2-7, the CDR3 gives the full variable domain: DTGVSQNPRHKITKRGQNVTFRCDPISEHNRLYWYRQTLGQGPEFLTYFQNEAQLEKSRLLSDRFSAERPKGSFSTLEIQRTEQGDSAMYLCASSKRLAGLGVSEQYFGPGTRLTVT.